These 15 T cell receptor beta chains were all obtained from the same sample, sequenced in a study of CD8+ T cells in alopecia areata. RNA, once extracted, was reverse transcribed into cDNA for use as the sequencing template. This table comes from immunoSEQ multiplex PCR, and its TCRdb copy is limited to in-frame clones, with some not included. This sample has around 65,000 clones; under 55% occur once, and the top ten carry about a sixth. The starting material was CD8+ T cells sorted from blood, obtained at week 0. These receptors originate from a human donor with alopecia areata.

This clone was observed a handful of times. The chain links TRBV6-5 to TRBJ2-1, with a weak D call TRBD1 (7 bases). Germline CDR1 MNHEY, CDR2 SVGAGI. This CDR3 has 13 residues. The germline V and J ends were trimmed by 3 bases and 11 bases, with 14 bases remaining between them. CDR3 DNA: TGTGCCAGCAGTTATGGTCAGGGGGGTCAGCAGTTCTTC. It yields the protein CASSYGQGGQQFF.

J is TRBJ2-5 and V is TRBV29-1; 7 bases are a match to TRBD1. The CDR3 loop spans 14 amino acids. V was clipped by 7 bases and J by 2 bases; unmatched bases: 10. CDR1 and CDR2 from the germline V gene are SQVTM and ANQGSEA. The CDR3 sequence is CSGGWADRQETQYF. CDR3 nucleotides: TGCAGCGGCGGTTGGGCGGACAGGCAAGAGACCCAGTACTTC.

This chain links TRBV29-1 with TRBJ2-5; 10 bases map to TRBD2. V was clipped by 6 bases and J by 1 base; unmatched bases: 11. CDR1 is SQVTM and CDR2 is ANQGSEA in the germline V gene. This CDR3 is 16 amino acids long. The CDR3 DNA reads TGCAGCGTGGGGAAACTTAGGACTAGCGGCCAAGAGACCCAGTACTTC. Translated: CSVGKLRTSGQETQYF.

The chain employs TRBV29-1 and TRBJ1-2; D gene unclear. Germline V gene data show CDR1 as SQVTM and CDR2 as ANQGSEA. The V and J ends lost 3 bases and 3 bases respectively, with 5 bases between them. The CDR3 runs to 11 residues. CDR3 amino acids: CSVDDDYGYTF. The CDR3 DNA sequence: TGCAGCGTTGACGACGACTATGGCTACACCTTC.

On this clone: The sample carries other DNA sequences with the same CDR3. The J gene is TRBJ2-1, the V gene TRBV27; D is perhaps TRBD2 (6 bases). The CDR3 extends over 14 amino acids. Germline CDR1 MNHEY, CDR2 SMNVEV (reference sequence). V dropped 3 bases and J dropped 0 bases, with 6 bases sitting between them. The CDR3: CASSLGGSYNEQFF. The CDR3 DNA sequence: TGTGCCAGCAGTTTGGGGGGCTCCTACAATGAGCAGTTCTTC.

The V call is TRBV10-2, the J call TRBJ2-7; no clear D gene. CDR1 and CDR2 (germline): WSHSY, SAAADI. Deletions cut 3 bases from V and 4 bases from J, with 10 bases between. This CDR3 region has 13 residues. The CDR3 here is CASSDLKRYEQYF. The CDR3 coding sequence is TGCGCCAGCAGTGATCTAAAACGGTACGAGCAGTACTTC.

The chain recombines TRBV28 with TRBJ2-1, with a tentative D call TRBD1 (6 bases). CDR3 length: 11 residues. V gave up 11 bases and J gave up 7 bases, with 12 bases separating them. CDR1 is MDHEN and CDR2 is SYDVKM in the germline V gene. The DNA for the CDR3 is TGTGCCGCCTCCGGGACAAATGAGCAGTTCTTC. This gives the protein CAASGTNEQFF.

This clone was observed a few times. This chain uses TRBV25-1 with TRBJ2-7; D is unclear. The V and J ends lost 3 bases and 3 bases respectively, with 15 bases between them. CDR1 is MGHDK, CDR2 SYGVNS, per germline. This CDR3 contains 15 residues. The CDR3 coding sequence is TGTGCCAGCAGTGATATCTCCAGGTCAATCTACGAGCAGTACTTC. It yields the protein CASSDISRSIYEQYF.

V and J are TRBV27 and TRBJ1-1; D is ambiguous. CDR3 size: 11 residues. The germline V gene encodes CDR1 MNHEY and CDR2 SMNVEV (reference sequence). Trimming removed 6 bases from V and 5 bases from J, with 7 bases in between. CDR3: CASRLKTEAFF. CDR3 nucleotide sequence: TGTGCCAGCAGATTAAAGACTGAAGCTTTCTTT.

The chain uses TRBV29-1 and TRBJ2-4; D possibly uses TRBD1 or TRBD2 (6 bases each). The CDR3 length is 16 residues. CDR1 and CDR2 from the germline V gene are SQVTM and ANQGSEA. Deletions cut 6 bases from V and 1 base from J, with 19 bases between. The CDR3 bases are TGCAGCGTAGAACAGGGAGGAGGACGGGCCAAAAACATTCAGTACTTC. Translating gives CSVEQGGGRAKNIQYF.

The genes are TRBV28 and TRBJ2-4, with 7 bases matching TRBD1. Germline V lookup: CDR1 MDHEN, CDR2 SYDVKM. CDR3 length: 15 residues. The ends lost 6 bases at V and 3 bases at J; junction bases unmatched: 8. CDR3 protein: CASRTGDTGKNIQYF. As DNA, the CDR3 is TGTGCCAGCAGAACAGGGGACACAGGCAAAAACATTCAGTACTTC.

This clone has just a few counts. The genes are TRBV18 and TRBJ2-2; either TRBD1 or TRBD2 may supply D (5 bases each). The CDR3 runs 14 residues. Germline-derived CDR1 and CDR2 are KGHSH and LQKENI. The ends were cut back, 0 bases at V and 7 bases at J, with 9 bases in the middle. The CDR3 sequence is CASSPPGDVGELFF. DNA of the CDR3: TGTGCCAGCTCACCACCGGGGGATGTCGGGGAGCTGTTTTTT.

The rearrangement joins TRBV25-1 to TRBJ1-3; 7 bases align to TRBD1. CDR1 MGHDK and CDR2 SYGVNS come from the germline V gene. The CDR3 runs to 16 residues. Unmatched junction bases numbered 9, after V lost 6 bases and J lost 1 base. CDR3 sequence: CASRAPPTGSGNTIYF. CDR3 DNA sequence: TGTGCCAGCAGGGCTCCCCCGACAGGGTCTGGAAACACCATATATTTT.

This clone was seen a handful of times. The CDR3 sequence: CAISAGVETQYF. Here the CDR3 DNA reads TGTGCCATCAGTGCAGGGGTGGAGACCCAGTACTTC. The rearrangement links TRBV10-3 to TRBJ2-5; D is possibly TRBD1 (6 bases). CDR1 is ENHRY and CDR2 is SYGVKD in the germline V gene. Between the trimmed V and J ends, which lost 4 bases and 5 bases, there was a span of 8 bases. This CDR3 spans 12 amino acids.

Comment on this clone: One end of the junction fails to match germline, which may point to a read error. This chain joins TRBV15 and TRBJ1-1, with 8 bases identical to TRBD1. Germline V lookup: CDR1 LNHNV, CDR2 YYDKDF (reference sequence). There are 12 residues in the CDR3. The CDR3 DNA sequence: TGTGCCACCAGCGGAGACAGGGGTGAAGCTTTCTTT. Translation: CATSGDRGEAFF.